This T cell receptor beta chain derives from a study of OX40 agonist ivuxolimab in advanced cancers. Across the study: Three patients showed partial responses: one hepatocellular carcinoma and two cutaneous melanoma cases. Broader study findings: Fewer expanded clones were found on average in CD4+ than in CD8+ T cells. The work left the antigen specificity of expanded peripheral T cells undetermined. With doses of 0.1-3.0 mg/kg, partial responders showed among the lowest clonal expansion.

In regard to this clone: Its cognate antigen is unknown.

Sequencing used immunoSEQ multiplex PCR; TCRdb keeps in-frame clones, though not all of them. The data show roughly 70,000 clones, with roughly 85% seen just once and 6.7% held by the top ten. This CDR3 has 16 amino acids. The germline gives CDR1 SGHTS, CDR2 YDEGEE. With 2 bases removed from V and 1 base from J, the gap between germline ends came to 10 bases. The rearrangement links TRBV5-8 to TRBJ2-6; D gene unclear. This TCR was recovered from an adult with an advanced solid tumor such as melanoma, head and neck, liver or kidney cancer. The material sequenced was CD4+ or CD8+ T cells sorted from blood, taken in a trial of the OX40 agonist ivuxolimab. In DNA, the CDR3 is TGTGCCAGCAGCTTAGGAGATTCTTCTGGGGCCAACGTCCTGACTTTC. This gives the protein CASSLGDSSGANVLTF.